This T cell receptor beta chain appears in the sequencing data of a study of blood T cell repertoires in COVID-19. Germline V lookup: CDR1 DFQATT, CDR2 SNEGSKA (reference sequence). This CDR3 region has 11 residues. With 6 bases removed from V and 5 bases from J, the gap between germline ends came to 9 bases. Here immunoSEQ multiplex PCR was the method, and the copy in TCRdb shows in-frame clones only, minus some. The data hold approximately 250,000 clones, with 65% to 90% observed a single time. V gene TRBV20-1 combines with J gene TRBJ2-3; D may be TRBD2 (5 bases). Sequencing was carried out using peripheral blood. The TCR sequence derives from a man younger than 40 with active or convalescent COVID-19. CDR3 nucleotides: TGCAGTGCCCCCCGGGGAGATACGCAGTATTTT. Protein product: CSAPRGDTQYF.